The 16 T cell receptor beta chains listed next were all sequenced from one sample in a study of CD8 T cells in Susac syndrome. Random hexamers were used to reverse transcribe an amount of roughly 0.45 to 1 ug RNA. TCRdb reanalysed the immunoSEQ multiplex PCR reads using MiXCR and keeps one entry per CDR3 protein. Here the sample spans approximately 230,000 distinct CDR3 sequences, 90% to 95% being singletons. The specimen sequenced was CD4+ T cells from PBMCs. The receptors were sampled from a human donor with multiple sclerosis.

This clonotype showed up just once. The rearrangement links TRBV29-1 to TRBJ1-2; D unresolved. Germline V gene sequence: CDR1 SQVTM, CDR2 ANQGSEA. With 3 bases removed from V and 4 bases from J, the gap between germline ends came to 9 bases. The CDR3 is 12 residues long. The CDR3 DNA is TGCAGCGTTGACGAGGGCAGCTATGGCTACACCTTC. The encoded protein is CSVDEGSYGYTF.

The rearrangement joins TRBV7-2 to TRBJ1-2, with D tentatively TRBD1 (5 bases). The germline V gene encodes CDR1 SGHTA and CDR2 FQGNSA. The CDR3 contains 12 residues. V lost 0 bases to trimming and J lost 11 bases, with 10 bases between them. The CDR3 protein is CASSLAGTGYTF. CDR3 DNA: TGTGCCAGCAGCTTAGCCGGGACTGGGTACACCTTC.

In DNA form, the CDR3 reads TGTGCCAGCAGTTTGACAGGACAGCAGTTCTTC. It is translated as CASSLTGQQFF. J is TRBJ2-1 and V is TRBV28; D perhaps matches TRBD1 (6 bases). Trimming shortened V by 3 bases and J by 11 bases, and 8 bases separated the two germline ends. The CDR3 length is 11 residues. Germline CDR1 MDHEN, CDR2 SYDVKM.

The rearrangement uses TRBV29-1 and TRBJ2-5; 10 nucleotides align to TRBD1. The V gene end was trimmed by 3 bases and the J gene end by 4 bases; junction bases not matched to a gene: 8. The length of the CDR3 is 15 residues. The germline V gene has CDR1 SQVTM and CDR2 ANQGSEA. The CDR3 loop reads CSVDNPGQGGETQYF. The CDR3 DNA sequence: TGCAGCGTTGACAATCCCGGACAGGGGGGAGAGACCCAGTACTTC.

This chain uses TRBV30 with TRBJ1-5; D ambiguous. The CDR3 contains 13 residues. V was cut by 3 bases and J by 6 bases, with 12 bases left in between. The germline V gene encodes CDR1 GTSNPN and CDR2 SVGIG (reference sequence). The DNA of the CDR3 is TGTGCCTGGAGGGGTCAGGTGGGTCAGCCCCAGCATTTT. Protein: CAWRGQVGQPQHF.

This sequence joins TRBV20-1 and TRBJ1-1; D ambiguous. There are 13 residues in the CDR3. Germline CDR1 DFQATT, CDR2 SNEGSKA (reference sequence). Trimming left V 6 bases short and J 2 bases short, with 13 bases between. The CDR3 sequence: CSASGQINTEAFF. CDR3 nucleotide sequence: TGCAGTGCGTCGGGCCAGATAAACACTGAAGCTTTCTTT.

The rearrangement joins TRBV7-3 to TRBJ2-5; D may be TRBD1 (6 bases). The CDR3 runs to 13 residues. Germline V gene sequence: CDR1 SGHTA, CDR2 FQGTGA. Trimming took 4 bases from V and 5 from J, leaving 11 bases between them. The CDR3 here is CASSSGVRETQYF. CDR3 nucleotide sequence: TGTGCCAGCAGCTCAGGGGTGCGGGAGACCCAGTACTTC. The whole variable domain, remainder taken from reference TRBV7-3 and TRBJ2-5, is GAGVSQTPSNKVTEKGKYVELRCDPISGHTALYWYRQSLGQGPEFLIYFQGTGAADDSGLPNDRFFAVRPEGSVSTLKIQRTERGDSAVYLCASSSGVRETQYFGPGTRLLVL.

The J gene is TRBJ1-2, the V gene TRBV7-9; 8 bases are shared with TRBD1. After removal of 6 bases from V and 2 bases from J, the junction contained 17 bases not matched to a gene. This CDR3 contains 18 residues. Germline CDR1 is SEHNR and CDR2 is FQNEAQ (reference sequence). CDR3 nucleotides: TGTGCCAGCAGAGGACCAGGGACAGGTGTCCCCGGAAACTATGGCTACACCTTC. Protein product: CASRGPGTGVPGNYGYTF.

The chain recombines TRBV27 with TRBJ1-1, with TRBD1 matching 8 bases. Germline CDR1 and CDR2: MNHEY and SMNVEV (reference sequence). V shed 6 bases and J 4 bases; nucleotides not matched to a gene: 7. The CDR3 consists of 14 residues. The CDR3 region is CASSLRGRLTEAFF. The CDR3 bases are TGTGCCAGCAGCCTCAGGGGGCGCCTCACTGAAGCTTTCTTT.

The CDR3 sequence: CAIRSRANNSPLHF. CDR3 sequence (DNA): TGTGCCATCAGGTCCCGGGCCAATAATTCACCCCTCCACTTT. The V call is TRBV10-3, the J call TRBJ1-6; D is ambiguous. Trimming took 6 bases from V and 5 from J, leaving 11 bases between them. This CDR3 contains 14 residues. Germline CDR1 ENHRY, CDR2 SYGVKD.

The chain links TRBV20-1 to TRBJ2-5; D not certain. The CDR3 spans 14 residues. The germline V and J ends were trimmed by 0 bases and 4 bases, with 12 bases remaining between them. CDR1 and CDR2 from the germline V gene are DFQATT and SNEGSKA (reference sequence). The CDR3 protein is CSARDLRLIETQYF. In DNA, the CDR3 is TGCAGTGCTAGAGATCTCCGGCTGATAGAGACCCAGTACTTC.

The chain recombines TRBV5-6 with TRBJ1-2; D perhaps matches TRBD1 (5 bases). This CDR3 is built from 14 residues. Trimming pared 0 bases from V and 7 bases from J, leaving 13 bases between. CDR1 and CDR2 (germline): SGHDT, YYEEEE. In DNA, the CDR3 is TGTGCCAGCAGCTTGGGGGGGTACCCTGGTGGCTACACCTTC. Protein: CASSLGGYPGGYTF.

V gene TRBV2 combines with J gene TRBJ2-3, with D perhaps TRBD2 (6 bases). Germline-derived CDR1 and CDR2 are SNHLY and FYNNEI. V shed 8 bases and J shed 2 bases, with 17 bases lying between them. CDR3 length: 15 amino acids. This CDR3 reads CASLGRSLITDTQYF. The DNA of the CDR3 is TGTGCCAGCCTGGGGAGGTCCCTAATCACAGATACGCAGTATTTT.

V usage is TRBV20-1 and J usage is TRBJ2-5; TRBD2 agrees at 11 bases. Trimming took 5 bases from V and 4 from J; bases not matched to a gene: 6. The CDR3 runs to 14 residues. The germline CDR1 and CDR2 sequences are DFQATT and SNEGSKA (reference sequence). CDR3 bases: TGCAGTGCTCATAGCGGGGGGGCCGGAGAGACCCAGTACTTC. It translates to CSAHSGGAGETQYF.

The V gene is TRBV28, the J gene TRBJ2-7; D is perhaps TRBD2 (5 bases). V dropped 6 bases and J dropped 3 bases, with 12 bases sitting between them. This CDR3 contains 13 residues. Germline assignment: CDR1 MDHEN and CDR2 SYDVKM. The CDR3 DNA reads TGTGCCAGCAGCCCACCCGGGGACTACGAGCAGTACTTC. This encodes CASSPPGDYEQYF.

The rearrangement uses TRBV29-1 and TRBJ1-2, with a weak D call TRBD1 (6 bases). Between the trimmed V and J ends, which lost 7 bases and 8 bases, there was a span of 23 bases. The length of the CDR3 is 14 residues. Germline V gene sequence: CDR1 SQVTM, CDR2 ANQGSEA. The CDR3, as DNA: TGCAGCGCCTCCCCTACGTCGGGGGCTGAGGGCTACACCTTC. This codes for CSASPTSGAEGYTF.